The 28 T cell receptor beta chains below come from one sample, sequenced in a study of radiation and T cells in renal cell carcinoma. Time point noted: blood 2 weeks post-SBRT. Documented treatment: 15 Gy SBRT to primary tumor, nephrectomy 4 weeks later. Clones were sequenced by immunoSEQ multiplex PCR, and TCRdb holds only the in-frame ones, with some missing. Counted here are tens of thousands of clones, 65% to 90% occurring once; the ten biggest clones make up 20% to 25%. Here the sequenced sample was blood, taken from a patient whose treatment included radiotherapy and nephrectomy. These receptors were collected from a woman aged 50 to 65 with renal cell carcinoma.

The chain recombines TRBV19 with TRBJ1-2; a weak D match, TRBD1 (5 bases). The CDR3 spans 14 residues. The germline gives CDR1 LNHDA, CDR2 SQIVND (reference sequence). V dropped 2 bases and J dropped 6 bases, with 13 bases sitting between them. The CDR3 DNA is TGTGCCAGTAGTATAAAAACGGGGACCGATGGCTACACCTTC. As protein: CASSIKTGTDGYTF.

The chain recombines TRBV7-9 with TRBJ2-3, with D unresolved. Per germline, CDR1 SEHNR and CDR2 FQNEAQ (reference sequence). This CDR3 comprises 15 residues. Trimming shortened V by 2 bases and J by 0 bases, and 9 bases separated the two germline ends. CDR3 amino acids: CASSLLSASTDTQYF. The CDR3 DNA follows: TGTGCCAGCAGCTTACTAAGTGCTAGCACAGATACGCAGTATTTT.

This sequence joins TRBV4-1 and TRBJ2-3; D not resolved. From germline, CDR1 is MGHRA and CDR2 YSYEKL. This CDR3 is 17 amino acids long. Trimming pared 0 bases from V and 2 bases from J, leaving 15 bases between. CDR3 nucleotide sequence: TGCGCCAGCAGCCAAGATCACTTCCCGACGGACACAGATACGCAGTATTTT. This codes for CASSQDHFPTDTDTQYF.

The chain is built from TRBV11-3 and TRBJ2-5; D is perhaps TRBD1 or TRBD2 (5 bases each). Germline CDR1 reads SGHNT; CDR2 reads YENEEA. The ends were cut back, 0 bases at V and 1 base at J, with 6 bases in the middle. The CDR3 length is 14 residues. The CDR3 DNA follows: TGTGCCAGCAGCTTAGATGGGGGCCAAGAGACCCAGTACTTC. Amino acids: CASSLDGGQETQYF. Variable domain in full (rest from reference TRBV11-3 and TRBJ2-5): EAGVVQSPRYKIIEKKQPVAFWCNPISGHNTLYWYLQNLGQGPELLIRYENEEAVDDSQLPKDRFSAERLKGVDSTLKIQPAELGDSAVYLCASSLDGGQETQYFGPGTRLLVL.

This rearrangement joins TRBV7-2 to TRBJ2-1; TRBD1 matches 7 bases. V lost 5 bases, J lost 7 bases, and 5 bases stayed unmatched. Looked up from germline, CDR1 is SGHTA and CDR2 is FQGNSA. CDR3 size: 13 residues. Here the CDR3 reads CASSPGTANEQFF. In DNA form, the CDR3 reads TGTGCCAGCAGCCCCGGGACAGCTAATGAGCAGTTCTTC.

This clone has only a few counts. The chain employs TRBV2 and TRBJ1-6; the D is unclear. This CDR3 has 15 amino acids. Germline loops: CDR1 SNHLY, CDR2 FYNNEI. V lost 7 bases to trimming and J lost 9 bases, with 19 bases between them. The CDR3 DNA is TGTGCCAGCAATAGGGAACGGACGGGAGGTTCACCCCTCCACTTT. Amino acids: CASNRERTGGSPLHF.

V gene TRBV5-1 combines with J gene TRBJ1-1, with 11 bases fitting TRBD1. The CDR3 loop spans 16 amino acids. Trimming at V came to 4 bases and at J to 3 bases, leaving 8 bases not matched to a gene. Germline V lookup: CDR1 SGHRS, CDR2 YFSETQ. CDR3 DNA: TGCGCCAGCAGCCGTGGACAGGGGGCTTCGGACACTGAAGCTTTCTTT. This sequence encodes CASSRGQGASDTEAFF.

As DNA, the CDR3 is TGTGCCAGCAGTTTTACGGGTATCCGCCAAGAGACCCAGTACTTC. It specifies CASSFTGIRQETQYF. This chain uses TRBV28 with TRBJ2-5, with no clear D. V dropped 3 bases and J dropped 1 base, with 12 bases sitting between them. Germline V gene data show CDR1 as MDHEN and CDR2 as SYDVKM. The CDR3 sequence is 15 residues long.

Ten or more counts support this clone. The V and J genes are TRBV10-3 and TRBJ1-1; weak D call: TRBD1 (5 bases). Germline loops: CDR1 ENHRY, CDR2 SYGVKD. The ends were cut back, 7 bases at V and 0 bases at J, with 12 bases in the middle. The CDR3 runs to 14 residues. CDR3 amino acids: CAIMGDVVNTEAFF. As DNA, the CDR3 is TGTGCCATCATGGGGGATGTAGTGAACACTGAAGCTTTCTTT.

V is TRBV30 and J is TRBJ2-2; 9 bases match TRBD1. CDR3 size: 15 residues. The V gene's germline CDR1 is GTSNPN and CDR2 SVGIG (reference sequence). V lost 3 bases and J lost 4; bases outside the gene matches: 6. CDR3 in amino acids: CAWRLTGGSTGELFF. CDR3 nucleotides: TGTGCCTGGAGGCTAACAGGGGGCTCCACCGGGGAGCTGTTTTTT.

This clone has more than one count but fewer than ten. The chain uses TRBV19 and TRBJ2-2; tentative D call: TRBD1 (6 bases). V was shortened by 2 bases and J by 5 bases, with 9 bases between the two germline ends. Germline CDR1 reads LNHDA; CDR2 reads SQIVND (reference sequence). The CDR3 contains 14 residues. CDR3 residues: CASSIQGWTGELFF. Written as DNA, the CDR3 is TGTGCCAGTAGTATACAGGGGTGGACCGGGGAGCTGTTTTTT. Drawing the rest from reference TRBV19 and TRBJ2-2, the complete variable domain is DGGITQSPKYLFRKEGQNVTLSCEQNLNHDAMYWYRQDPGQGLRLIYYSQIVNDFQKGDIAEGYSVSREKKESFPLTVTSAQKNPTAFYLCASSIQGWTGELFFGEGSRLTVL.

The chain links TRBV13 to TRBJ2-1; the match to TRBD2 covers 12 bases. Trimming cost V 7 bases and J 8 bases; bases outside gene matches: 3. This CDR3 spans 13 amino acids. The V gene's germline CDR1 is PRHDT and CDR2 FYEKMQ (reference sequence). The CDR3 coding sequence is TGTGCCAGCACTAGCGGGAGGGGGTATGAGCAGTTCTTC. This encodes CASTSGRGYEQFF.

The V call is TRBV7-9, the J call TRBJ2-7; 9 nucleotides align to TRBD1. J lost 5 bases, V lost 4 bases, and 6 bases had no gene match. In germline, CDR1 is SEHNR, CDR2 FQNEAQ (reference sequence). CDR3 size: 14 residues. Written as DNA, the CDR3 is TGTGCCAGCAGCTGGGACAGGGAGCACCACGAGCAGTACTTC. Encoded protein: CASSWDREHHEQYF.

The chain carries TRBV4-3 and TRBJ1-2; D remains unclear. Per the germline V gene, CDR1 is LGHNA and CDR2 is YSLEER. The V end was cut by 0 bases, the J end by 0 bases, with 8 bases between. The CDR3 length is 15 residues. The CDR3: CASSQEQTTNYGYTF. The CDR3 DNA follows: TGCGCCAGCAGCCAAGAACAGACTACTAACTATGGCTACACCTTC.

This clone appeared a few times. The rearrangement uses TRBV7-3 and TRBJ1-1; D unclear. The CDR3 covers 14 residues. Germline values: CDR1 SGHTA, CDR2 FQGTGA. Trimming stripped 5 bases from V and 1 base from J, with 11 bases between. The CDR3 DNA is TGTGCCAGCAGCCCGACTGGCCCGAACACTGAAGCTTTCTTT. Amino acids: CASSPTGPNTEAFF. The full variable domain, completed using reference TRBV7-3 and TRBJ1-1, is GAGVSQTPSNKVTEKGKYVELRCDPISGHTALYWYRQSLGQGPEFLIYFQGTGAADDSGLPNDRFFAVRPEGSVSTLKIQRTERGDSAVYLCASSPTGPNTEAFFGQGTRLTVV.

The V and J genes are TRBV6-5 and TRBJ2-1; TRBD2 aligns across 8 bases. The CDR3 spans 15 residues. Germline CDR1 is MNHEY and CDR2 is SVGAGI. V was clipped by 6 bases and J by 3 bases; unmatched bases: 7. CDR3 sequence (DNA): TGTGCCAGCAGCGACGGGAGGGCGGACTACAATGAGCAGTTCTTC. The encoded protein is CASSDGRADYNEQFF.

This chain connects TRBV19 to TRBJ2-7; 8 bases fit TRBD1. The J segment lost 3 bases and the V segment lost 1 base, leaving 8 bases of the junction unmatched. The CDR3 has 16 residues. Germline V gene data show CDR1 as LNHDA and CDR2 as SQIVND (reference sequence). The CDR3 coding sequence is TGTGCCAGTAGTATAGTAGGGACAGGTGGCAACTACGAGCAGTACTTC. This translates into CASSIVGTGGNYEQYF.

The V and J genes are TRBV27 and TRBJ2-1; D could derive from TRBD1 or TRBD2 (6 bases each). Trimming removed 6 bases from V and 9 bases from J, with 12 bases in between. Germline CDR1 MNHEY, CDR2 SMNVEV (reference sequence). The CDR3 consists of 12 residues. The CDR3 nucleotides read TGTGCCAGCAGCCCGGGGGCAAGTGAGCAGTTCTTC. This sequence encodes CASSPGASEQFF.

The table lists this clone with a count of one. This chain joins TRBV6-1 and TRBJ1-5; D is possibly TRBD1 (5 bases). Deletions cut 7 bases from V and 1 base from J, with 11 bases between. The CDR3 is made up of 14 amino acids. From germline, CDR1 is MNHNS and CDR2 SASEGT. In DNA, the CDR3 is TGTGCCAGCACCTCGGGGGAAAGCAATCAGCCCCAGCATTTT. Translation: CASTSGESNQPQHF.

The rearrangement links TRBV7-9 to TRBJ2-7; D is possibly TRBD1 (6 bases). The CDR3 extends over 13 amino acids. V was clipped by 5 bases and J by 2 bases, with 10 bases between them. Germline V gene lookup returns CDR1 SEHNR and CDR2 FQNEAQ (reference sequence). CDR3 loop: CASSVTGTYEQYF. The CDR3 DNA follows: TGTGCCAGCAGCGTCACAGGGACCTACGAGCAGTACTTC.

V is TRBV6-1 and J is TRBJ2-1; perhaps TRBD2 as D (6 bases). The germline V gene encodes CDR1 MNHNS and CDR2 SASEGT. Trimming removed 7 bases from V and 2 bases from J, with 15 bases in between. The CDR3 length is 15 residues. The CDR3: CASTWDFLTYNEQFF. The CDR3, as DNA: TGTGCCAGCACTTGGGACTTTCTAACCTACAATGAGCAGTTCTTC.

V usage is TRBV2 and J usage is TRBJ1-5, with 9 bases matching TRBD1. V was clipped by 4 bases and J by 4 bases; unmatched bases: 5. CDR1 and CDR2 from the germline V gene are SNHLY and FYNNEI. CDR3 length equals 15 residues. The CDR3 sequence: CASSAPGQGNQPQHF. The CDR3 bases are TGTGCCAGCAGTGCCCCGGGACAGGGTAATCAGCCCCAGCATTTT. The full variable domain, in which reference TRBV2 and TRBJ1-5 provide the parts outside the CDR3, is EPEVTQTPSHQVTQMGQEVILRCVPISNHLYFYWYRQILGQKVEFLVSFYNNEISEKSEIFDDQFSVERPDGSNFTLKIRSTKLEDSAMYFCASSAPGQGNQPQHFGDGTRLSIL.

This chain connects TRBV7-6 to TRBJ1-6; possible D gene TRBD1, 5 bases. The CDR3 contains 14 residues. CDR1 is SGHVS, CDR2 FNYEAQ, per germline. Trimming cost V 1 base and J 7 bases, with 8 bases left between them. The DNA for the CDR3 is TGTGCCAGCAGCTTAGGGGGCAAGAATTCACCCCTCCACTTT. Amino acids: CASSLGGKNSPLHF.

The chain couples TRBV5-5 to TRBJ2-1; 13 bases agree with TRBD2. Germline CDR1 and CDR2: SGHKS and YYEKEE (reference sequence). The CDR3 totals 15 residues. V lost 4 bases to trimming and J lost 9 bases; unmatched junction nucleotides: 7. The CDR3 DNA sequence: TGTGCCAGCAGCCTCCGACTAGCGGGGGGAGTTGAGCAGTTCTTC. As protein: CASSLRLAGGVEQFF.

The V and J genes are TRBV6-5 and TRBJ1-2, with 7 bases lining up with TRBD1. V trimming: 2 bases; J trimming: 8 bases; junction bases outside the gene matches: 5. The length of the CDR3 is 13 residues. Germline V gene data show CDR1 as MNHEY and CDR2 as SVGAGI. CDR3 residues: CASSYDRVRGYTF. The CDR3 bases are TGTGCCAGCAGTTACGACAGGGTTCGGGGCTACACCTTC.

V is TRBV28 and J is TRBJ1-2; 9 bases are a match to TRBD1. The V gene end was trimmed by 5 bases and the J gene end by 7 bases; junction bases not matched to a gene: 8. The CDR3 contains 14 residues. The V gene's germline CDR1 is MDHEN and CDR2 SYDVKM. The CDR3 loop is CASSAQGAKAGYTF. The CDR3 DNA reads TGTGCCAGCAGTGCACAGGGGGCAAAGGCTGGCTACACCTTC.

The chain carries TRBV2 and TRBJ2-5; unclear D gene. The germline V gene encodes CDR1 SNHLY and CDR2 FYNNEI. V was cut by 0 bases and J by 5 bases, with 19 bases left in between. CDR3 length: 17 residues. CDR3 coding DNA: TGTGCCAGCAGTGAAGCGGGGAAGGGCCCTAGACGGGAGACCCAGTACTTC. It is translated as CASSEAGKGPRRETQYF.

There are a few counts of this clone. This chain links TRBV29-1 with TRBJ1-2; D remains unclear. Per the germline V gene, CDR1 is SQVTM and CDR2 is ANQGSEA. The CDR3 is 11 amino acids. V lost 6 bases and J 9 bases, leaving 14 bases between the germline ends. The CDR3 reads CSVPEPTSYTF. For the CDR3, the DNA is TGCAGCGTCCCTGAGCCCACGAGCTACACCTTC. The variable domain in full, completed from reference TRBV29-1 and TRBJ1-2, reads SAVISQKPSRDICQRGTSLTIQCQVDSQVTMMFWYRQQPGQSLTLIATANQGSEATYESGFVIDKFPISRPNLTFSTLTVSNMSPEDSSIYLCSVPEPTSYTFGSGTRLTVV.